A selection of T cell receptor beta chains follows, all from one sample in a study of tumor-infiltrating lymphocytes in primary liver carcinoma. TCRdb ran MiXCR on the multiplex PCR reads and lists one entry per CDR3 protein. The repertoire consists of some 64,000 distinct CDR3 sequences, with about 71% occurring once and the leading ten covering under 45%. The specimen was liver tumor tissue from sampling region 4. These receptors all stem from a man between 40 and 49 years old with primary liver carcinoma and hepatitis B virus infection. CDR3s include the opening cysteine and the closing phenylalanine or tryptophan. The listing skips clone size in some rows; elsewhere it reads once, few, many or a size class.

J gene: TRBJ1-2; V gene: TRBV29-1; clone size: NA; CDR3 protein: CSVVFGNGYIF
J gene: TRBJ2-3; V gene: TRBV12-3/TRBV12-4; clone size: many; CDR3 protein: CATSIWVAGGHSSTDTQYF
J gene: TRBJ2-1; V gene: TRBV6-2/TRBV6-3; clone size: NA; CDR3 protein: CGSSYPDRSSYNEQFF
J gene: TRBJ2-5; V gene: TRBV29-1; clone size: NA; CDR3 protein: CIVEGTPKETQYF
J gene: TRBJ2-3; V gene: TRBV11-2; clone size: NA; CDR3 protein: CASSPLAASTETQYF
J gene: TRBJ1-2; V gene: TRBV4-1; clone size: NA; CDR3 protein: CAISIGDRNYGYTF
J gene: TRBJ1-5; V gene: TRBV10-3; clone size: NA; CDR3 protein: CAISEYGGYQPQHF
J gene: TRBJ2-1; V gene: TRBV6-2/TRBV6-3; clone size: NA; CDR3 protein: CASRPSGRNEQSF
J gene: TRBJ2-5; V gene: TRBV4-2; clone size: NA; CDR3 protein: CTSSQGLAGTQETQYF
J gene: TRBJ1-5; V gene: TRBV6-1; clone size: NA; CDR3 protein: CASSWSENRPQHF
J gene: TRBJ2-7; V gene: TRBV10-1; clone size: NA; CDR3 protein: CATSDGQGALQYF
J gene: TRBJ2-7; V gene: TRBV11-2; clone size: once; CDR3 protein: CASSLVAGGPYEQYF
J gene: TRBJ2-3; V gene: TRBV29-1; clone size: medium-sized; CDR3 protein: CSGLAGLGTDTQYF
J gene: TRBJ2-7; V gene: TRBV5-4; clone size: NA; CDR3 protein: CVRSLGGTYEQYF
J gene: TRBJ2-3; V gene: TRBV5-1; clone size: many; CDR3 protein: CAISLGHNTDTQYF
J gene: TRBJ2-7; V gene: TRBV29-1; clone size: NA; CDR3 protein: CSAKRVRDSPYEQYF
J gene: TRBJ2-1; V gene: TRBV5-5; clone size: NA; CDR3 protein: CASSPGQGYYNKHFF
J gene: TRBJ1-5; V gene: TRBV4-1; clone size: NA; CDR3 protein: CASSHEDRGRKQSAHHF
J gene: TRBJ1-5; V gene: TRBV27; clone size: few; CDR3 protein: CASSSGSNQPQHF
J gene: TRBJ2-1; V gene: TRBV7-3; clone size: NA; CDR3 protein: CASSLAGASYNEQFF
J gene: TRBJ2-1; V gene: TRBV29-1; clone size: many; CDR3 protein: CSGTSGKLYEQFF
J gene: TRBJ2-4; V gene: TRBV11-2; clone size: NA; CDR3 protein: CACSPTGASTVVKNTQYF
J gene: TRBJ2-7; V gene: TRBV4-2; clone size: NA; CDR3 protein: CARSQDRTVPYEQYF
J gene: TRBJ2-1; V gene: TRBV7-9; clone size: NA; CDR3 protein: CASSLPYQGPKTNDQLF
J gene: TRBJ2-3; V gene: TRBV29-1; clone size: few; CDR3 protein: CSTGRETITDTQYF
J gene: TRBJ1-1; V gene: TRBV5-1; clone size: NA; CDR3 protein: CPSGLEGSEAFF
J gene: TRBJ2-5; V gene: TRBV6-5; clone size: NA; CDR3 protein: CASSYSEGNETQYF
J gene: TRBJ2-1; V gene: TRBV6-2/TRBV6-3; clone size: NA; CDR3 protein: CASSSLGLGVSEQFF
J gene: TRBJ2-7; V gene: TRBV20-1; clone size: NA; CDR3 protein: CSALPGTIYEQYF
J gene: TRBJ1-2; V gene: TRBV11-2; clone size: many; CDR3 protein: CASSLTGVSGYTF
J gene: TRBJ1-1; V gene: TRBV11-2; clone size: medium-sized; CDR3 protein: CASSLRQGLNTEAFF
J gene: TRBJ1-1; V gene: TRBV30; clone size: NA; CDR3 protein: CAWNAGTRAFF
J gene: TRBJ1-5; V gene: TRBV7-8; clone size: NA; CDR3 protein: CASSLGESDQPQHF
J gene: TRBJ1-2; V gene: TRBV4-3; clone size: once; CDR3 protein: CASNAELEIYGYTF
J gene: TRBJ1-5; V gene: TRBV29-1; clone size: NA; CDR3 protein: CSVMGQSYQLQHF
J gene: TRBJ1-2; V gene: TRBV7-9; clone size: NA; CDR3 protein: CTNRWDGGFHGYTF
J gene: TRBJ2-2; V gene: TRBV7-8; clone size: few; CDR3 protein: CARSRTGGGPGELFF
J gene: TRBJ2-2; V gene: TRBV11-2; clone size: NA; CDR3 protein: CASSLTRQRATNSGELFF
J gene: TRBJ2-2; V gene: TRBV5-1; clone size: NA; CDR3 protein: CASKSEENTGELFF
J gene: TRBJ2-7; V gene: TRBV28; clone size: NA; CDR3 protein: CVSSLIGSGSYEQYF
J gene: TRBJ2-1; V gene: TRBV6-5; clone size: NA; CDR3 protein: CASSRPASGSTLHEQFF
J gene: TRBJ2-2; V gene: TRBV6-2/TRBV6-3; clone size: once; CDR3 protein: CASSSGLAGVGSTGELFF
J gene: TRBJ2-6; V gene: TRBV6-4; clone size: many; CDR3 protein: CASSEAAGSGANVLTF